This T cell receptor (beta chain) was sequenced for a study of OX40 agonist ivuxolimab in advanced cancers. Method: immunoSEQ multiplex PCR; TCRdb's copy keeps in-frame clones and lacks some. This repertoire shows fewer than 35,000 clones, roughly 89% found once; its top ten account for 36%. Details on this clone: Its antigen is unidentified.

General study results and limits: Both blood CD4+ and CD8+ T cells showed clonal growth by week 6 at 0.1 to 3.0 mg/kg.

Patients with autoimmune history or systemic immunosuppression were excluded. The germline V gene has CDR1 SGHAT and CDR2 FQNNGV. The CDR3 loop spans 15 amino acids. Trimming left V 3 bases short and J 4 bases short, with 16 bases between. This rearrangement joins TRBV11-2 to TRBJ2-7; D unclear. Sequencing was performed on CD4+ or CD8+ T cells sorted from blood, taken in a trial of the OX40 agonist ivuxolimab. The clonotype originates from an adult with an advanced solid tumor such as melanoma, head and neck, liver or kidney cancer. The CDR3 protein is CASSFGIAISYEQYF. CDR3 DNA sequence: TGTGCCAGCAGCTTCGGAATAGCAATTTCTTACGAGCAGTACTTC.